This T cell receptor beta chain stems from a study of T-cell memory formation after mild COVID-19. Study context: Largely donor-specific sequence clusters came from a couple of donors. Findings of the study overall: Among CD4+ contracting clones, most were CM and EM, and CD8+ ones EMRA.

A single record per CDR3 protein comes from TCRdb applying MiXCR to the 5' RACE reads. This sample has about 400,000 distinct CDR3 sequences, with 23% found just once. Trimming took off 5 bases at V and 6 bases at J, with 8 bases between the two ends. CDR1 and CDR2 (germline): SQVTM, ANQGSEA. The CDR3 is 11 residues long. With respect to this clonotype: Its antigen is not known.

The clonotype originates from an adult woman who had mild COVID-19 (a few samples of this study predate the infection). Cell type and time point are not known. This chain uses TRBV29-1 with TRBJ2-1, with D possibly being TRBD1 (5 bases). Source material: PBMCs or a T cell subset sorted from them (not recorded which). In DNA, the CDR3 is TGCAGCGTTCAGGGAACCAATGAGCAGTTCTTC. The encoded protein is CSVQGTNEQFF.